One sample yielded the 12 T cell receptor beta chains listed below, sequenced in a study of cytotoxic CD8 clonotypes in ibrutinib-treated CLL. Measured with immunoSEQ multiplex PCR; TCRdb has only the in-frame clones, and not every one. The sample holds around 130,000 clones, around 84% seen once. The sequences come from PBMCs, collected after 24 months of ibrutinib treatment. These receptors were obtained from a human donor with chronic lymphocytic leukemia.

This chain links TRBV30 with TRBJ2-1; 9 bases align to TRBD2. This CDR3 is 15 amino acids long. Trimming removed 1 base from V and 6 bases from J; junction bases left unmatched: 7. The germline V gene has CDR1 GTSNPN and CDR2 SVGIG (reference sequence). This chain's CDR3 is CAWSGSGGLSNEQFF. CDR3 nucleotides: TGTGCCTGGAGTGGGAGCGGGGGGTTGAGCAATGAGCAGTTCTTC.

J is TRBJ1-1 and V is TRBV19; no clear D gene. The CDR3 is 14 amino acids. Germline V gene lookup returns CDR1 LNHDA and CDR2 SQIVND (reference sequence). Trimming took 9 bases from V and 5 from J, leaving 19 bases between them. The CDR3 DNA is TGTGCCAGCCTTCCCTCGGGCCAGGAGACTGAAGCTTTCTTT. Translating gives CASLPSGQETEAFF.

The rearrangement joins TRBV19 to TRBJ2-3, with TRBD2 matching over 8 bases. The junction had 12 bases not matched to a gene; V was cut back by 4 bases and J by 0 bases. The CDR3 spans 18 residues. Germline CDR1 reads LNHDA; CDR2 reads SQIVND (reference sequence). The CDR3 loop is CASSTISAAGGSTDTQYF. CDR3 sequence (DNA): TGTGCCAGTAGTACCATCTCGGCGGCGGGGGGTAGCACAGATACGCAGTATTTT. The full variable domain, in which reference TRBV19 and TRBJ2-3 provide the parts outside the CDR3, is DGGITQSPKYLFRKEGQNVTLSCEQNLNHDAMYWYRQDPGQGLRLIYYSQIVNDFQKGDIAEGYSVSREKKESFPLTVTSAQKNPTAFYLCASSTISAAGGSTDTQYFGPGTRLTVL.

The CDR3 nucleotides read TGTGCCAGCAGCTGGCAGGGATTCGACTATGGCTACACCTTC. This translates into CASSWQGFDYGYTF. The chain carries TRBV5-5 and TRBJ1-2; the D gene is possibly TRBD1 (5 bases). V shed 3 bases and J shed 3 bases, with 12 bases lying between them. Looked up from germline, CDR1 is SGHKS and CDR2 is YYEKEE (reference sequence). This CDR3 is 14 amino acids long.

The chain has TRBV6-5 and TRBJ1-6, with D perhaps matching TRBD1 (5 bases). The CDR3 runs to 15 residues. CDR1 MNHEY and CDR2 SVGAGI come from the germline V gene. The ends were cut back, 5 bases at V and 8 bases at J, with 16 bases in the middle. The CDR3 region is CASSPFGGVDSPLHF. CDR3 DNA: TGTGCCAGCAGTCCATTTGGGGGGGTGGATTCACCCCTCCACTTT.

This clone was recorded a few times. The V call is TRBV19, the J call TRBJ1-2; D remains unclear. This CDR3 is built from 13 residues. CDR1 and CDR2 from the germline V gene are LNHDA and SQIVND (reference sequence). Between the trimmed V and J ends, which lost 3 bases and 7 bases, there was a span of 12 bases. The CDR3: CASSIGRDGGYTF. CDR3 in DNA: TGTGCCAGTAGTATCGGACGGGATGGTGGCTACACCTTC.

The chain uses TRBV27 and TRBJ1-2; D is unresolved. V lost 4 bases and J 2 bases, leaving 17 bases between the germline ends. CDR3 size: 16 residues. Germline V gives CDR1 MNHEY, CDR2 SMNVEV (reference sequence). CDR3 sequence (DNA): TGTGCCAGCAGTTCCGGCACTCCTTCGGACAACTATGGCTACACCTTC. This encodes CASSSGTPSDNYGYTF.

This clone was recorded a few times. The identical CDR3 is also encoded by other nucleotide sequences in the sample. J is TRBJ1-5 and V is TRBV18, with TRBD1 identical over 7 bases. After removal of 3 bases from V and 2 bases from J, the junction contained 1 base not matched to a gene. Per the germline V gene, CDR1 is KGHSH and CDR2 is LQKENI. The CDR3 has 14 amino acids. CDR3 DNA sequence: TGTGCCAGCTCACCTACAGGGGGCAATCAGCCCCAGCATTTT. Its protein is CASSPTGGNQPQHF.

Details on this clone: Additional DNA sequences in this sample encode the identical CDR3. This rearrangement joins TRBV7-3 to TRBJ2-3, with a weak D call TRBD1 (6 bases). The germline V and J ends were trimmed by 5 bases and 0 bases, with 9 bases remaining between them. The germline gives CDR1 SGHTA, CDR2 FQGTGA. CDR3 length equals 14 residues. The CDR3 DNA reads TGTGCCAGCAGCCCCGGACAGAGCACAGATACGCAGTATTTT. It yields the protein CASSPGQSTDTQYF.

The chain recombines TRBV5-1 with TRBJ2-3; perhaps TRBD1 as D (7 bases). This CDR3 is built from 18 residues. Germline V gives CDR1 SGHRS, CDR2 YFSETQ. Trimming cost V 2 bases and J 2 bases, with 21 bases left between them. CDR3 residues: CASSLSQGTSYTTDTQYF. DNA for the CDR3: TGCGCCAGCAGCTTATCACAGGGGACTTCGTACACCACAGATACGCAGTATTTT.

J is TRBJ1-2 and V is TRBV28; TRBD1 matches at 9 bases. The CDR3 loop spans 16 amino acids. V was clipped by 5 bases and J by 9 bases; unmatched bases: 16. CDR1 and CDR2 from the germline V gene are MDHEN and SYDVKM. This CDR3 reads CASSLAGGDRVSRYTF. As DNA, the CDR3 is TGTGCCAGCAGTCTGGCCGGGGGGGACAGGGTCTCTCGCTACACCTTC.

The CDR3 region is CASSAEPSGANVLTF. CDR3 coding DNA: TGTGCCAGCAGCGCTGAACCCTCTGGGGCCAACGTCCTGACTTTC. The chain recombines TRBV9 with TRBJ2-6; no clear D. V lost 3 bases, J lost 0 bases, and 7 bases lay in between. In germline, CDR1 is SGDLS, CDR2 YYNGEE. The CDR3 covers 15 residues. Variable domain in full (rest from reference TRBV9 and TRBJ2-6): DSGVTQTPKHLITATGQRVTLRCSPRSGDLSVYWYQQSLDQGLQFLIQYYNGEERAKGNILERFSAQQFPDLHSELNLSSLELGDSALYFCASSAEPSGANVLTFGAGSRLTVL.